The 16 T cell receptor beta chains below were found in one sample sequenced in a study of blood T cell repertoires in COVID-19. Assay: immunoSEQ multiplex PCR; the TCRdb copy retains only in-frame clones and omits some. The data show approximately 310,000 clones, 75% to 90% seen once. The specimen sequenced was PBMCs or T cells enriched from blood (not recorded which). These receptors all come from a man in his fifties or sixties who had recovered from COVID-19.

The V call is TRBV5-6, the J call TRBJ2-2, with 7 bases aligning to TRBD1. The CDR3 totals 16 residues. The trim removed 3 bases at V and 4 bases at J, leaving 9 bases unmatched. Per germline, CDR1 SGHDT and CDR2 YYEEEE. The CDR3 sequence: CASSSIYRGGTGELFF. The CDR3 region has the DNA TGTGCCAGCAGCTCAATCTACAGGGGCGGCACCGGGGAGCTGTTTTTT.

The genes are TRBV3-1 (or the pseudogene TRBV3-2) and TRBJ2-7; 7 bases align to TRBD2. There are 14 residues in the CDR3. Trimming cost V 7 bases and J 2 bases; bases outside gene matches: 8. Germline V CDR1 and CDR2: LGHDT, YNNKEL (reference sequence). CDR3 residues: CASTVAGAPYEQYF. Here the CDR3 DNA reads TGTGCCAGCACCGTAGCGGGCGCGCCCTACGAGCAGTACTTC.

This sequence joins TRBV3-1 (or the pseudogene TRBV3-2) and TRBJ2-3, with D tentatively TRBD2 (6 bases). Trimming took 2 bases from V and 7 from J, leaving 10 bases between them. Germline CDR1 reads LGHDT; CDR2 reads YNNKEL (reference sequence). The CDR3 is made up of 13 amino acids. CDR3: CASSQLSGYTQYF. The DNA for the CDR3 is TGTGCCAGCAGCCAACTTAGCGGATATACGCAGTATTTT.

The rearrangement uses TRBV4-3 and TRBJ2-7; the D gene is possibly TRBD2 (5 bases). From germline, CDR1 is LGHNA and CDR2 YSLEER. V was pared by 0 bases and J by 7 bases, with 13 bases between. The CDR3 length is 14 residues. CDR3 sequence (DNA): TGCGCCAGCAGCCAAGATCACAGAACGGGGGAGCAGTACTTC. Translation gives CASSQDHRTGEQYF.

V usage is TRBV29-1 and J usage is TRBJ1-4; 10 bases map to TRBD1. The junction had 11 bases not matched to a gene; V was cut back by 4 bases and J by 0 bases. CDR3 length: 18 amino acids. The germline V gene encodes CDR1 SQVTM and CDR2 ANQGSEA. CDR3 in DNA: TGCAGCGTTGTCTTTCTCCGGGACAGGGGTTCAACTAATGAAAAACTGTTTTTT. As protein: CSVVFLRDRGSTNEKLFF.

CDR3 loop: CASSPPPVQGPGELFF. The CDR3 nucleotides are TGTGCCAGCAGCCCCCCTCCCGTCCAGGGTCCCGGGGAGCTGTTTTTT. The rearrangement links TRBV9 to TRBJ2-2, with TRBD1 as a possible D gene (5 bases). Trimming shortened V by 4 bases and J by 6 bases, and 19 bases separated the two germline ends. There are 16 residues in the CDR3. In germline, CDR1 is SGDLS, CDR2 YYNGEE.

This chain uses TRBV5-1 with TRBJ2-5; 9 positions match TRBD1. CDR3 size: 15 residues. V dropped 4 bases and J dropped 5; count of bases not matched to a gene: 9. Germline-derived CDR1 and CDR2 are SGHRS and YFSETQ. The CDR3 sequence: CASSLLGTGYETQYF. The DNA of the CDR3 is TGCGCCAGCAGCCTACTTGGGACAGGGTATGAGACCCAGTACTTC.

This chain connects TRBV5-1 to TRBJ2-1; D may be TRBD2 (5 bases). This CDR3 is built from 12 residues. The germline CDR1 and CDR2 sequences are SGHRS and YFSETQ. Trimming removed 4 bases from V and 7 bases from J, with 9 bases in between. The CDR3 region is CASSLSGNEQFF. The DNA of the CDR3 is TGCGCCAGCAGCCTCTCGGGAAATGAGCAGTTCTTC.

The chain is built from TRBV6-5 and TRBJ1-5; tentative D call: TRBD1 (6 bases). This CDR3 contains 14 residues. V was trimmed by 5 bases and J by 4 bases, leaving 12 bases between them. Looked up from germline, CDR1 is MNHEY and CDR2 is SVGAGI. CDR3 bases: TGTGCCAGCAGTCACGGACAGCAGAATCAGCCCCAGCATTTT. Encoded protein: CASSHGQQNQPQHF.

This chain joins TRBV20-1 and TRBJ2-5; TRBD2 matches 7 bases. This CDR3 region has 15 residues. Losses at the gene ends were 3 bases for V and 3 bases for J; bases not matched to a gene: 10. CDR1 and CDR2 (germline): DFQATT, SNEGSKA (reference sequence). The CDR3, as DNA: TGCAGTGCTAGTAGTGACCCCCGGGGGGAAGAGACCCAGTACTTC. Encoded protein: CSASSDPRGEETQYF.

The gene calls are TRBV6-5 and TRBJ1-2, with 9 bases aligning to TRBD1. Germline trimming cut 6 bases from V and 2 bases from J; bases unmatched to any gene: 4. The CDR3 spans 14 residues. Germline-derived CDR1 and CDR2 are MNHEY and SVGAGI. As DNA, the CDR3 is TGTGCCAGCAGGAGGGACAGGGAGAACTATGGCTACACCTTC. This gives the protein CASRRDRENYGYTF.

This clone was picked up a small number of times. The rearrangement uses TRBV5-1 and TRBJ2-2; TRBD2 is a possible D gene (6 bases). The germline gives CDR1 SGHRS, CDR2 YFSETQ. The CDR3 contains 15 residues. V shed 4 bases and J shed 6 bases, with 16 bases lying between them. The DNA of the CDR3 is TGCGCCAGCAGCCCCTCTCCGGGGGTCCCCGGGGAGCTGTTTTTT. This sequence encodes CASSPSPGVPGELFF.

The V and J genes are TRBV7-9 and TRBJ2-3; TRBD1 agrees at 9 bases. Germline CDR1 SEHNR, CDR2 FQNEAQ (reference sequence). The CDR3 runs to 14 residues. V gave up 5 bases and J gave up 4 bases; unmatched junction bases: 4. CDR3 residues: CASSRDRAADTQYF. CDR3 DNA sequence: TGTGCCAGCAGCCGGGACAGGGCCGCAGATACGCAGTATTTT.

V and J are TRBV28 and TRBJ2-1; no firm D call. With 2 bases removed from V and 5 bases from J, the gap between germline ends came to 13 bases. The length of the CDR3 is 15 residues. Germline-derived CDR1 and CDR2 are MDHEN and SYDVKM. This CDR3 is CASSLEASYDNEQFF. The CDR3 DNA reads TGTGCCAGCAGTTTAGAGGCATCTTACGACAATGAGCAGTTCTTC.

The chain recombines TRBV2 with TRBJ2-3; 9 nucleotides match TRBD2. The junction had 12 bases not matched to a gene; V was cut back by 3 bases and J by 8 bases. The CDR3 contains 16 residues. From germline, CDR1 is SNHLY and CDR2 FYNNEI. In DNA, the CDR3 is TGTGCCAGCAGTGAGTCCGGGACTAGCCGGGCTAGTACGCAGTATTTT. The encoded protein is CASSESGTSRASTQYF.

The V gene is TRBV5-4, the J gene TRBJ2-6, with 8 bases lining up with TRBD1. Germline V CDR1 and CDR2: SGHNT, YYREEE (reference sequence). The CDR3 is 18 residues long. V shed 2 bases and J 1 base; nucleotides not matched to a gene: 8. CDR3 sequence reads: CASSLPGTGGSGANVLTF. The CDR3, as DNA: TGTGCCAGCAGCTTACCCGGGACAGGCGGTTCTGGGGCCAACGTCCTGACTTTC.